Listed below are T cell receptor beta chains from one sample, sequenced in a study of response to subunit inactivated influenza vaccine. TCRdb re-called the RT-PCR reads through MiXCR, storing one row per CDR3 protein. The sample lists hundreds of thousands of distinct CDR3 sequences; approximately 16% were seen once. The sample was CD4+ T cells sorted from PBMCs, taken less than 30 months after vaccination. The receptors stem from a man aged 50 to 69 who received an inactivated influenza vaccine. The CDR3 runs from the conserved cysteine through the conserved F or W. The D gene is left open where the match is weak. Not every row has a clone size; where given, it reads once, few, many or a size class.

CDR3 length: 14; clone size: few; D gene: TRBD1; V gene: TRBV20-1; J gene: TRBJ2-5; CDR3 DNA: TGCAGTGCCACCGGACAGGGTTACCAAGAGACCCAGTACTTC; CDR3 protein: CSATGQGYQETQYF
CDR3 length: 15; clone size: .; D gene: .; V gene: TRBV28; J gene: TRBJ2-6; CDR3 DNA: TGTGCCAGCATCCAACAGGGCTCTGGGGCCAACGTCCTGACTTTC; CDR3 protein: CASIQQGSGANVLTF
CDR3 length: 16; clone size: few; D gene: TRBD2; V gene: TRBV24-1; J gene: TRBJ2-5; CDR3 DNA: TGTGCCACCAGTGTTCGGGCTAGCGGGGGGGCAGAGACCCAGTACTTC; CDR3 protein: CATSVRASGGAETQYF
CDR3 length: 13; clone size: .; D gene: .; V gene: TRBV24-1; J gene: TRBJ2-7; CDR3 DNA: TGTGCCACCAGTGACAGTACGGGGCGCGAGCAGTACTTC; CDR3 protein: CATSDSTGREQYF
CDR3 length: 11; clone size: few; D gene: .; V gene: TRBV6-5; J gene: TRBJ1-1; CDR3 DNA: TGTGCCAGCACCAACCGACAGTTCGCTTTCTTT; CDR3 protein: CASTNRQFAFF
CDR3 length: 14; clone size: .; D gene: .; V gene: TRBV28; J gene: TRBJ2-5; CDR3 DNA: TGTGCCAGCAGTTTAAGCCGGAGACAAGAGACCCAGTACTTC; CDR3 protein: CASSLSRRQETQYF
CDR3 length: 15; clone size: few; D gene: TRBD1; V gene: TRBV6-2/TRBV6-3; J gene: TRBJ1-1; CDR3 DNA: TGTGCCAGCACCGGGACAGGGGGCCGAGGCACTGAAGCTTTCTTT; CDR3 protein: CASTGTGGRGTEAFF
CDR3 length: 13; clone size: .; D gene: .; V gene: TRBV5-1; J gene: TRBJ2-7; CDR3 DNA: TGCGCCAGCAATCGGGACCCCGGCGACGAGCAGTACTTC; CDR3 protein: CASNRDPGDEQYF
CDR3 length: 15; clone size: many; D gene: .; V gene: TRBV11-2; J gene: TRBJ2-1; CDR3 DNA: TGTGCCAGCCGCCGCTCCGGGAGCTCCTACAATGAGCAGTTCTTC; CDR3 protein: CASRRSGSSYNEQFF
CDR3 length: 14; clone size: .; D gene: TRBD1; V gene: TRBV28; J gene: TRBJ2-7; CDR3 DNA: TGTGCCAGCAGTCTTCGACAGGGCCTGGCCGAGCAGTACTTC; CDR3 protein: CASSLRQGLAEQYF
CDR3 length: 15; clone size: many; D gene: .; V gene: TRBV7-3; J gene: TRBJ2-3; CDR3 DNA: TGTGCCAGCAGCCTCCTAGCGTCTAGCACAGATACGCAGTATTTT; CDR3 protein: CASSLLASSTDTQYF
CDR3 length: 13; clone size: .; D gene: .; V gene: TRBV5-1; J gene: TRBJ1-2; CDR3 DNA: TGCGCCAGCAGCTTCGCGACGGCCTATGGCTACACCTTC; CDR3 protein: CASSFATAYGYTF
CDR3 length: 14; clone size: few; D gene: TRBD2; V gene: TRBV7-3; J gene: TRBJ2-1; CDR3 DNA: TGTGCCAGCAGCTTAGGCGGGAGTATCACTGAGCAGTTCTTC; CDR3 protein: CASSLGGSITEQFF
CDR3 length: 13; clone size: many; D gene: .; V gene: TRBV12-3/TRBV12-4; J gene: TRBJ1-1; CDR3 DNA: TGTGCCAGCAGTTTACACCAGAACACTGAAGCTTTCTTT; CDR3 protein: CASSLHQNTEAFF
CDR3 length: 15; clone size: many; D gene: .; V gene: TRBV5-4; J gene: TRBJ2-7; CDR3 DNA: TGTGCCAGCGGCGCAAACAGGGGGGGGTTTGACGAGCAGTACTTC; CDR3 protein: CASGANRGGFDEQYF
CDR3 length: 17; clone size: .; D gene: .; V gene: TRBV12-3/TRBV12-4; J gene: TRBJ2-2; CDR3 DNA: TGTGCCAGCAGTTTCCCCCCATCGGGCCCGAACACCGGGGAGCTGTTTTTT; CDR3 protein: CASSFPPSGPNTGELFF
CDR3 length: 20; clone size: few; D gene: .; V gene: TRBV19; J gene: TRBJ2-6; CDR3 DNA: TGTGCCAGTAGTATAGTGGTCTCCAAGGCAGGGCTCTCTGGGGCCAACGTCCTGACTTTC; CDR3 protein: CASSIVVSKAGLSGANVLTF
CDR3 length: 13; clone size: few; D gene: .; V gene: TRBV6-1; J gene: TRBJ2-3; CDR3 DNA: TGTGCCAGCATTGGGCCAGGCGTGTTGACGCAGTATTTT; CDR3 protein: CASIGPGVLTQYF
CDR3 length: 12; clone size: few; D gene: .; V gene: TRBV10-3; J gene: TRBJ1-1; CDR3 DNA: TGTGCCACCGACTCAGGGTCCACTGAAGCTTTCTTT; CDR3 protein: CATDSGSTEAFF
CDR3 length: 12; clone size: .; D gene: .; V gene: TRBV3-1; J gene: TRBJ1-1; CDR3 DNA: TGTGCCAGTAGAAAGGGGAACACTGAAGCTTTCTTT; CDR3 protein: CASRKGNTEAFF
CDR3 length: 13; clone size: few; D gene: TRBD2; V gene: TRBV4-3; J gene: TRBJ2-1; CDR3 DNA: TGCGCCAGCAGCTCGACTAGCGTTAATGAGCAGTTCTTC; CDR3 protein: CASSSTSVNEQFF
CDR3 length: 13; clone size: few; D gene: .; V gene: TRBV10-3; J gene: TRBJ1-2; CDR3 DNA: TGTGCCATCAGTTTACCCGGGATTTATGGCTACACCTTC; CDR3 protein: CAISLPGIYGYTF
CDR3 length: 14; clone size: .; D gene: .; V gene: TRBV5-1; J gene: TRBJ2-3; CDR3 DNA: TGCGCCAGCAGCCCCCAGTTCATGTCAGATACGCAGTATTTT; CDR3 protein: CASSPQFMSDTQYF
CDR3 length: 13; clone size: .; D gene: .; V gene: TRBV12-3/TRBV12-4; J gene: TRBJ2-1; CDR3 DNA: TGTGCCAGCACCCCCGGCCCAGGGGATGAGCAGTTCTTC; CDR3 protein: CASTPGPGDEQFF
CDR3 length: 14; clone size: few; D gene: TRBD1; V gene: TRBV7-9; J gene: TRBJ2-1; CDR3 DNA: TGTGCCAGCAGTCTCCGGGACAGGGTCAATGAGCAGTTCTTC; CDR3 protein: CASSLRDRVNEQFF
CDR3 length: 18; clone size: few; D gene: .; V gene: TRBV20-1; J gene: TRBJ2-4; CDR3 DNA: TGCAGTGCTAGACCCCAGGGGAGACAGCCTCTAGCCAAAAACATTCAGTACTTC; CDR3 protein: CSARPQGRQPLAKNIQYF
CDR3 length: 17; clone size: .; D gene: .; V gene: TRBV10-1; J gene: TRBJ2-1; CDR3 DNA: TGCGCCAGCAGTGAGTCGACTCAGGGGACTCTGTACAATGAGCAGTTCTTC; CDR3 protein: CASSESTQGTLYNEQFF
CDR3 length: 16; clone size: many; D gene: TRBD1; V gene: TRBV4-3; J gene: TRBJ2-3; CDR3 DNA: TGCGCCAGCAGCCAAGGGCACGGGACAGGGGGAGATACGCAGTATTTT; CDR3 protein: CASSQGHGTGGDTQYF
CDR3 length: 16; clone size: few; D gene: .; V gene: TRBV5-1; J gene: TRBJ2-3; CDR3 DNA: TGCGCCAGCAGCTTGGCCGGGGGACAATACACAGATACGCAGTATTTT; CDR3 protein: CASSLAGGQYTDTQYF
CDR3 length: 14; clone size: .; D gene: .; V gene: TRBV5-1; J gene: TRBJ2-3; CDR3 DNA: TGCGCCAGCAGCTTTGGGCGGGTCCAAGATACGCAGTATTTT; CDR3 protein: CASSFGRVQDTQYF
CDR3 length: 15; clone size: .; D gene: TRBD2; V gene: TRBV20-1; J gene: TRBJ2-1; CDR3 DNA: TGCAGTGCCCAGACCCCTAGCGGAGCCTACAATGAGCAGTTCTTC; CDR3 protein: CSAQTPSGAYNEQFF
CDR3 length: 16; clone size: few; D gene: .; V gene: TRBV9; J gene: TRBJ1-1; CDR3 DNA: TGTGCCAGCAGCGTAGCCCTTGGGGCGGGAAGCACTGAAGCTTTCTTT; CDR3 protein: CASSVALGAGSTEAFF
CDR3 length: 13; clone size: few; D gene: TRBD2; V gene: TRBV29-1; J gene: TRBJ2-7; CDR3 DNA: TGCAGCGTTGACGGGGCTAGCGGCTACGAGCAGTACTTC; CDR3 protein: CSVDGASGYEQYF
CDR3 length: 16; clone size: .; D gene: TRBD2; V gene: TRBV27; J gene: TRBJ2-7; CDR3 DNA: TGTGCCAGTCCCATGGCGGGGGGAAAGGGGACCTACGAGCAGTACTTC; CDR3 protein: CASPMAGGKGTYEQYF
CDR3 length: 14; clone size: many; D gene: .; V gene: TRBV5-1; J gene: TRBJ2-3; CDR3 DNA: TGCGCCAGCAGCCTACAGGGTAGATCAGATACGCAGTATTTT; CDR3 protein: CASSLQGRSDTQYF
CDR3 length: 14; clone size: .; D gene: .; V gene: TRBV20-1; J gene: TRBJ1-6; CDR3 DNA: TGCAGTGCTCCACCCCGGGAGGGGAGTAGGGCCCTCCACTTT; CDR3 protein: CSAPPREGSRALHF
CDR3 length: 19; clone size: once; D gene: TRBD2; V gene: TRBV11-2; J gene: TRBJ2-1; CDR3 DNA: TGTGCCAGCAGCTTATTTACGCTAGCGGGAAGCCTGGTCCACAATGAGCAGTTCTTC; CDR3 protein: CASSLFTLAGSLVHNEQFF
CDR3 length: 15; clone size: .; D gene: .; V gene: TRBV7-9; J gene: TRBJ2-3; CDR3 DNA: TGTGCCAGCAGCTTAGATGGACCTAGGACAGATACGCAGTATTTT; CDR3 protein: CASSLDGPRTDTQYF
CDR3 length: 13; clone size: .; D gene: .; V gene: TRBV20-1; J gene: TRBJ2-7; CDR3 DNA: TGCAGTGCTCCTCCCCGGGGGGCGTGGGAGCAGTACTTC; CDR3 protein: CSAPPRGAWEQYF
CDR3 length: 14; clone size: few; D gene: .; V gene: TRBV7-2; J gene: TRBJ1-1; CDR3 DNA: TGTGCCAGCAGCTTAGTCTATGCGGACACTGAAGCTTTCTTT; CDR3 protein: CASSLVYADTEAFF
CDR3 length: 13; clone size: few; D gene: .; V gene: TRBV12-3/TRBV12-4; J gene: TRBJ2-5; CDR3 DNA: TGTGCCAGCAGCCAATTCAGAGAAGAGACCCAGTACTTC; CDR3 protein: CASSQFREETQYF
CDR3 length: 16; clone size: once; D gene: TRBD1; V gene: TRBV29-1; J gene: TRBJ1-1; CDR3 DNA: TGCAGCGTTTCTGGACAGGGGTCCGTTTCGAACACTGAAGCTTTCTTT; CDR3 protein: CSVSGQGSVSNTEAFF
CDR3 length: 17; clone size: few; D gene: TRBD1; V gene: TRBV5-1; J gene: TRBJ1-6; CDR3 DNA: TGCGCCAGCAGCCCACGGGGGGACAGCTCCTATAATTCACCCCTCCACTTT; CDR3 protein: CASSPRGDSSYNSPLHF
CDR3 length: 16; clone size: .; D gene: .; V gene: TRBV4-2; J gene: TRBJ2-1; CDR3 DNA: TGTGCCAGCAGCCAAGAGGGGAGACATACTTACAATGAGCAGTTCTTC; CDR3 protein: CASSQEGRHTYNEQFF
CDR3 length: 14; clone size: few; D gene: .; V gene: TRBV12-3/TRBV12-4; J gene: TRBJ1-6; CDR3 DNA: TGTGCCAGCAGTTTAGTCCAGGGAAATTCACCCCTCCACTTT; CDR3 protein: CASSLVQGNSPLHF
CDR3 length: 14; clone size: .; D gene: .; V gene: TRBV24-1; J gene: TRBJ2-1; CDR3 DNA: TGTGCCACCAGTGATTTAACCAGGGGCGATGAGCAGTTCTTC; CDR3 protein: CATSDLTRGDEQFF
CDR3 length: 16; clone size: .; D gene: .; V gene: TRBV27; J gene: TRBJ2-3; CDR3 DNA: TGTGCCAGCAGTTTATCCCAGGCCGGGAGCACAGATACGCAGTATTTT; CDR3 protein: CASSLSQAGSTDTQYF
CDR3 length: 16; clone size: .; D gene: .; V gene: TRBV7-9; J gene: TRBJ2-2; CDR3 DNA: TGTGCCAGCAGGCGCTGGGGCCGCTCGAACACCGGGGAGCTGTTTTTT; CDR3 protein: CASRRWGRSNTGELFF
CDR3 length: 14; clone size: .; D gene: TRBD2; V gene: TRBV5-6; J gene: TRBJ2-3; CDR3 DNA: TGTGCCAGCGGCGCGGGACTAGCGGGAGATACGCAGTATTTT; CDR3 protein: CASGAGLAGDTQYF